Presented here are 32 T cell receptor beta chains from one specimen sequenced in a study of cytomegalovirus exposure and HLA in healthy donors. Profiled with immunoSEQ multiplex PCR; TCRdb holds only in-frame clones, not every one. Among hundreds of thousands of clones listed, around 87% were seen once. Sequencing was done on a sample of PBMCs. The receptors derive from a woman aged 25 to 39 in good health and CMV-seropositive.

This chain connects TRBV2 to TRBJ1-4; tentative D call: TRBD1 (5 bases). This CDR3 is built from 15 residues. Germline V gives CDR1 SNHLY, CDR2 FYNNEI. Trimming took 3 bases from V and 3 from J, leaving 11 bases between them. The DNA for the CDR3 is TGTGCCAGCAGTGAGGGGGGTGATGCTAATGAAAAACTGTTTTTT. This translates into CASSEGGDANEKLFF.

This chain's CDR3 is CASSKDFEETQYF. CDR3 sequence (DNA): TGTGCCAGTAGTAAAGACTTTGAAGAGACCCAGTACTTC. This chain uses TRBV19 with TRBJ2-5; D call uncertain. V was shortened by 4 bases and J by 3 bases, with 9 bases between the two germline ends. The CDR3 extends over 13 amino acids. CDR1 is LNHDA and CDR2 is SQIVND in the germline V gene (reference sequence). Looking up the rest from reference TRBV19 and TRBJ2-5 gives the full variable domain: DGGITQSPKYLFRKEGQNVTLSCEQNLNHDAMYWYRQDPGQGLRLIYYSQIVNDFQKGDIAEGYSVSREKKESFPLTVTSAQKNPTAFYLCASSKDFEETQYFGPGTRLLVL.

The chain has TRBV7-8 and TRBJ1-4; D possibly corresponds to TRBD1 (6 bases). V was cut by 5 bases and J by 8 bases, with 21 bases left in between. Germline CDR1 and CDR2: SGHVS and FQNEAQ. The CDR3 is 16 amino acids. The CDR3 nucleotides are TGTGCCAGCAGCCTCGGCAGGGACAATTGGAACGAAAAACTGTTTTTT. It codes for CASSLGRDNWNEKLFF.

The chain employs TRBV19 and TRBJ2-2; TRBD1 matches 7 bases. This CDR3 contains 17 residues. Germline CDR1 reads LNHDA; CDR2 reads SQIVND (reference sequence). J was trimmed by 6 bases and V by 2 bases; bases with no gene match: 12. Here the CDR3 reads CASSIRPPTGVPGELFF. In nucleotides, the CDR3 is TGTGCCAGTAGTATAAGGCCCCCAACAGGGGTCCCCGGGGAGCTGTTTTTT.

The genes are TRBV27 and TRBJ2-5, with 11 bases fitting TRBD1. The J segment lost 6 bases and the V segment lost 5 bases, leaving 8 bases of the junction unmatched. Looked up from germline, CDR1 is MNHEY and CDR2 is SMNVEV (reference sequence). This CDR3 has 15 residues. The CDR3 nucleotides read TGTGCCAGCAGTCGGACAGGGGGCGGGGGCAAGACCCAGTACTTC. Translating it yields CASSRTGGGGKTQYF.

The rearrangement uses TRBV7-2 and TRBJ1-5, with D uncertain. The CDR3 covers 14 residues. Trimming took 2 bases from V and 7 from J, leaving 12 bases between them. In germline, CDR1 is SGHTA, CDR2 FQGNSA. As DNA, the CDR3 is TGTGCCAGCAGCTTATGGGCAGTAGAACAGCCCCAGCATTTT. Translation: CASSLWAVEQPQHF.

This rearrangement joins TRBV6-1 to TRBJ1-3, with D hard to call. The CDR3 spans 15 residues. The V end was cut by 2 bases, the J end by 8 bases, with 16 bases between. CDR1 and CDR2 (germline): MNHNS, SASEGT. The chain's CDR3 is CASSEMVAGRHTIYF. The CDR3 coding sequence is TGTGCCAGCAGTGAAATGGTGGCAGGAAGACACACCATATATTTT.

About this clone itself: The sample holds other DNA sequences that translate to the same CDR3. The J gene is TRBJ2-3, the V gene TRBV6-1; D is perhaps TRBD1 (7 bases). CDR1 is MNHNS and CDR2 is SASEGT in the germline V gene. The CDR3 is made up of 15 amino acids. Between the trimmed V and J ends, which lost 3 bases and 4 bases, there was a span of 14 bases. This CDR3 is CASSEQGGGPDTQYF. CDR3 coding DNA: TGTGCCAGCAGTGAGCAGGGGGGAGGCCCAGATACGCAGTATTTT.

The CDR3 coding sequence is TGTGCCAGCAGTGCCCGGACAGGGCTGGGGGAGACCCAGTACTTC. Its translation: CASSARTGLGETQYF. The rearrangement uses TRBV2 and TRBJ2-5; 8 bases line up with TRBD1. V shed 4 bases and J 5 bases; nucleotides not matched to a gene: 9. This CDR3 spans 15 amino acids. Germline V CDR1 and CDR2: SNHLY, FYNNEI.

The DNA for the CDR3 is TGCGCCAGCAGCCGGACAGGGAGCGGAAACACCATATATTTT. Translated: CASSRTGSGNTIYF. This chain joins TRBV4-1 and TRBJ1-3; 8 positions agree with TRBD1. There are 14 residues in the CDR3. V lost 4 bases and J lost 4; bases outside the gene matches: 3. Germline CDR1 is MGHRA and CDR2 is YSYEKL.

The CDR3 reads CASRADSTYEQYF. DNA of the CDR3: TGCGCCAGCAGGGCGGACAGCACCTACGAGCAGTACTTC. This rearrangement joins TRBV5-1 to TRBJ2-7, with D maybe TRBD1 (6 bases). Deletions cut 5 bases from V and 2 bases from J, with 11 bases between. This CDR3 spans 13 amino acids. Germline assignment: CDR1 SGHRS and CDR2 YFSETQ.

The rearrangement links TRBV7-2 to TRBJ2-4; perhaps TRBD2 as D (5 bases). Germline assignment: CDR1 SGHTA and CDR2 FQGNSA. The CDR3 consists of 12 residues. Trimming took off 3 bases at V and 7 bases at J, with 7 bases between the two ends. The CDR3, as DNA: TGTGCCAGCAGCTTCCCGGGGAACATTCAGTACTTC. Translating it yields CASSFPGNIQYF.

The rearrangement links TRBV5-8 to TRBJ2-1; 10 bases line up with TRBD2. V shed 3 bases, J shed 9 bases, and the junction held 12 bases outside the gene matches. This CDR3 comprises 16 residues. CDR1 SGHTS and CDR2 YDEGEE come from the germline V gene. Written as DNA, the CDR3 is TGTGCCAGCAGCTCCTGGACTAGCGGACCACGGGGTGAGCAGTTCTTC. Translated: CASSSWTSGPRGEQFF.

This chain joins TRBV18 and TRBJ1-5; 9 nucleotides line up with TRBD1. Germline trimming cut 3 bases from V and 7 bases from J; bases unmatched to any gene: 13. This CDR3 comprises 17 residues. Germline CDR1 is KGHSH and CDR2 is LQKENI. The CDR3 DNA follows: TGTGCCAGCTCACCTACAAGATCGACAGGGGGTAGCCAGCCCCAGCATTTT. Protein: CASSPTRSTGGSQPQHF.

This clone has just a few counts. The chain employs TRBV5-6 and TRBJ1-2; no clear D gene. V was cut by 1 base and J by 11 bases, with 9 bases left in between. The CDR3 runs 11 residues. CDR1 SGHDT and CDR2 YYEEEE come from the germline V gene. The CDR3 spells CASSLRRVYTF. The CDR3 bases are TGTGCCAGCAGCTTGAGGAGGGTGTACACCTTC.

In this sample, this clone turned up a few times. The V call is TRBV7-9, the J call TRBJ1-2; 7 bases align to TRBD1. CDR1 is SEHNR and CDR2 is FQNEAQ in the germline V gene (reference sequence). The CDR3 is 17 amino acids. After removal of 5 bases from V and 4 bases from J, the junction contained 16 bases not matched to a gene. CDR3: CASSLQGTEQRGYGYTF. The CDR3 DNA is TGTGCCAGCAGCCTCCAAGGGACAGAACAACGTGGCTATGGCTACACCTTC.

This clone has just one count. This chain connects TRBV11-3 to TRBJ2-1; 11 nucleotides align to TRBD2. The ends lost 3 bases at V and 6 bases at J; junction bases unmatched: 10. The length of the CDR3 is 17 residues. Germline lookup yields CDR1 SGHNT and CDR2 YENEEA. As DNA, the CDR3 is TGTGCCAGCAGCTTTGGTAGCGGGAGGGGCAGCGGCAATGAGCAGTTCTTC. Translated, it gives CASSFGSGRGSGNEQFF.

The V and J genes are TRBV14 and TRBJ1-4; D is ambiguous. The CDR3 length is 14 residues. Germline assignment: CDR1 SGHDN and CDR2 FVKESK. V was cut by 2 bases and J by 4 bases, with 8 bases left in between. The CDR3 protein is CASSQQVFNEKLFF. CDR3 nucleotide sequence: TGTGCCAGCAGCCAACAGGTGTTTAATGAAAAACTGTTTTTT. Combining the CDR3 with reference TRBV14 and TRBJ1-4 gives the whole variable domain EAGVTQFPSHSVIEKGQTVTLRCDPISGHDNLYWYRRVMGKEIKFLLHFVKESKQDESGMPNNRFLAERTGGTYSTLKVQPAELEDSGVYFCASSQQVFNEKLFFGSGTQLSVL.

This clone was seen only once. This chain links TRBV11-3 with TRBJ2-1; 8 bases fit TRBD2. Trimming cost V 5 bases and J 4 bases; bases outside gene matches: 4. CDR3 size: 14 residues. The germline V gene encodes CDR1 SGHNT and CDR2 YENEEA. CDR3 nucleotide sequence: TGTGCCAGCAGCCAAGGACTAGCATACAATGAGCAGTTCTTC. Protein sequence: CASSQGLAYNEQFF.

This chain uses TRBV10-1 with TRBJ2-1, with 11 bases that match TRBD1. This CDR3 has 15 residues. Per the germline V gene, CDR1 is WNHNN and CDR2 is SYGVQD (reference sequence). Losses at the gene ends were 6 bases for V and 7 bases for J; bases not matched to a gene: 8. CDR3 in DNA: TGCGCCAGCAGCGAAGGACAGGGGGCATCTAATGAGCAGTTCTTC. Amino acid sequence: CASSEGQGASNEQFF.

V is TRBV29-1 and J is TRBJ2-7; TRBD2 agrees at 7 bases. Germline CDR1 SQVTM, CDR2 ANQGSEA. This CDR3 comprises 14 residues. Unmatched junction bases numbered 14, after V lost 5 bases and J lost 7 bases. CDR3 nucleotide sequence: TGCAGCGTTCTGTTTGTGGGAGGGCCGGGAGAGCAGTACTTC. Translated, it gives CSVLFVGGPGEQYF.

J is TRBJ2-7 and V is TRBV5-1; 9 positions match TRBD2. Germline V gene sequence: CDR1 SGHRS, CDR2 YFSETQ. With V trimmed by 0 bases and J by 0 bases, 4 bases remained unmatched. The CDR3 has 16 residues. Here the CDR3 reads CASSLGLAADSYEQYF. The DNA for the CDR3 is TGCGCCAGCAGCTTGGGACTAGCGGCCGACTCCTACGAGCAGTACTTC.

This clone was detected once. The chain couples TRBV18 to TRBJ2-7, with 8 bases aligning to TRBD1. The ends lost 6 bases at V and 1 base at J; junction bases unmatched: 8. This CDR3 comprises 15 residues. CDR1 is KGHSH, CDR2 LQKENI, per germline. CDR3 amino acids: CASSYGQGGSYEQYF. The CDR3 region has the DNA TGTGCCAGCTCGTACGGACAGGGAGGTTCCTACGAGCAGTACTTC.

V and J are TRBV11-3 and TRBJ2-2, with TRBD1 matching 7 bases. Unmatched junction bases numbered 7, after V lost 5 bases and J lost 1 base. This CDR3 spans 16 amino acids. The germline V gene has CDR1 SGHNT and CDR2 YENEEA. The CDR3: CASSLPWTGNTGELFF. The CDR3 DNA reads TGTGCCAGCAGCCTCCCCTGGACAGGGAACACCGGGGAGCTGTTTTTT.

J is TRBJ2-7 and V is TRBV13; D is possibly TRBD2 (6 bases). V lost 4 bases, J lost 5 bases, and 18 bases lay in between. Per the germline V gene, CDR1 is PRHDT and CDR2 is FYEKMQ (reference sequence). The CDR3 length is 15 residues. The CDR3 bases are TGTGCCAGCAGCTCGGCCCTGGGCCCGGGGGACGAGCAGTACTTC. Translation: CASSSALGPGDEQYF.

The V and J genes are TRBV7-9 and TRBJ1-4; 8 bases match TRBD1. In germline, CDR1 is SEHNR, CDR2 FQNEAQ (reference sequence). After removal of 5 bases from V and 7 bases from J, the junction contained 9 bases not matched to a gene. The CDR3 totals 15 residues. CDR3 in amino acids: CASSPPTGDGEKLFF. In DNA, the CDR3 is TGTGCCAGCAGCCCCCCGACAGGGGATGGTGAAAAACTGTTTTTT.

This clone occurred a few times. The chain combines TRBV5-1 with TRBJ2-1; D unresolved. In germline, CDR1 is SGHRS, CDR2 YFSETQ. The V end lost 0 bases, the J end lost 0 bases, and 4 bases lay between the germline ends. The CDR3 length is 14 residues. Written as DNA, the CDR3 is TGCGCCAGCAGCTTGGACACCTCCTACAATGAGCAGTTCTTC. Translating gives CASSLDTSYNEQFF.

The chain recombines TRBV5-1 with TRBJ2-7; D is perhaps TRBD1 (6 bases). CDR1 SGHRS and CDR2 YFSETQ come from the germline V gene. Trimming cost V 3 bases and J 2 bases, with 15 bases left between them. The CDR3 is 15 amino acids. CDR3 DNA sequence: TGCGCCAGCAGCTCGGACAGCTACCCCCCCTACGAGCAGTACTTC. Its protein product is CASSSDSYPPYEQYF.

The genes are TRBV6-1 and TRBJ2-1; 11 bases align to TRBD2. J was trimmed by 7 bases and V by 6 bases; bases with no gene match: 8. Germline-derived CDR1 and CDR2 are MNHNS and SASEGT. This CDR3 is 15 amino acids long. The CDR3 protein is CASRSLAGELNEQFF. The CDR3 DNA sequence: TGTGCCAGCAGGTCACTAGCGGGAGAATTGAATGAGCAGTTCTTC.

CDR3 in DNA: TGTGCCAGCATGGGGGAGGGGGCTAATGAAAAACTGTTTTTT. Its translation: CASMGEGANEKLFF. The chain recombines TRBV25-1 with TRBJ1-4; a possible D gene is TRBD1 (6 bases). CDR1 and CDR2 (germline): MGHDK, SYGVNS. Deletions cut 7 bases from V and 3 bases from J, with 12 bases between. The CDR3 has 14 residues.

CDR3 protein: CASTARGSGNGELFF. CDR3 sequence (DNA): TGTGCCAGTACCGCAAGAGGGAGTGGTAACGGGGAGCTGTTTTTT. The chain combines TRBV19 with TRBJ2-2; maybe TRBD2 (5 bases). With 7 bases removed from V and 7 bases from J, the gap between germline ends came to 19 bases. CDR3 length: 15 residues. Looked up from germline, CDR1 is LNHDA and CDR2 is SQIVND (reference sequence).

The chain couples TRBV5-1 to TRBJ1-4; possibly TRBD1 for D (6 bases). CDR1 is SGHRS, CDR2 YFSETQ, per germline. The CDR3 totals 16 residues. V lost 3 bases to trimming and J lost 0 bases, with 12 bases between them. This chain's CDR3 is CASSSNQGTTNEKLFF. The CDR3 bases are TGCGCCAGCAGCTCCAACCAGGGGACAACTAATGAAAAACTGTTTTTT.